This is a list of T cell receptor beta chains from one sample in a study of response to subunit inactivated influenza vaccine. TCRdb redid the calling of the RT-PCR reads with MiXCR, one entry per CDR3 protein. This repertoire shows more than 200,000 distinct CDR3 sequences, 9% to 15% found once; its top ten account for 7.8%. Sequenced material: non-naive T cells sorted from PBMCs, taken less than 15 days before vaccination. The source of these receptors is a man aged 50-59 years who received an inactivated influenza vaccine. The conserved cysteine and the conserved F or W are not part of the CDR3 here. The listing skips clone size in some rows; elsewhere it reads once, few, many or a size class.

clone_size	j_call	v_call	cdr3_aa
few	TRBJ2-1	TRBV5-5	ASSLAGVYNEQF
many	TRBJ2-3	TRBV29-1	SVDVASTDTQY
many	TRBJ2-3	TRBV4-3	ASSQDYGRAPDTQY
NA	TRBJ2-1	TRBV6-1	ASSEVGGTYNEQF
few	TRBJ2-3	TRBV6-1	ASGGTSTDTQY
NA	TRBJ1-2	TRBV27	ASRPAQGADYGYT
few	TRBJ1-3	TRBV4-2	ASSQTVGNTIY
NA	TRBJ2-1	TRBV4-3	ASSQEVAGLAGVGQF
NA	TRBJ1-2	TRBV5-1	ASSIGQAYGYT
few	TRBJ2-7	TRBV20-1	SARSGTGPYEQY
few	TRBJ2-1	TRBV6-1	ASTGQTPYNEQF
few	TRBJ1-1	TRBV29-1	SVDGLSEAF
many	TRBJ1-5	TRBV2	ASSAQGNSNQPQH
few	TRBJ2-5	TRBV7-9	ASSTGGSLGETQY
many	TRBJ2-1	TRBV3-1	ASSQVPAEQF